These 29 T cell receptor beta chains share one sample of origin, sequenced in a study of blood T cell repertoires in COVID-19. TCRdb's copy holds only in-frame clones and misses some; the assay was immunoSEQ multiplex PCR. This table holds 450,000 or so clones, about 90% found once. The sample was peripheral blood. All receptors come from a young man with COVID-19, enrolled during active disease.

The chain couples TRBV7-2 to TRBJ1-1; D ambiguous. The germline V gene has CDR1 SGHTA and CDR2 FQGNSA. Trimming left V 3 bases short and J 1 base short, with 12 bases between. The CDR3 totals 15 residues. This CDR3 reads CASSLFPSGNTEAFF. CDR3 coding DNA: TGTGCCAGCAGCTTGTTCCCCTCCGGGAACACTGAAGCTTTCTTT.

This sequence joins TRBV19 and TRBJ1-1; TRBD1 might be the D (6 bases). The CDR3 covers 14 residues. Deletions cut 6 bases from V and 4 bases from J, with 15 bases between. Germline CDR1 is LNHDA and CDR2 is SQIVND (reference sequence). Here the CDR3 reads CASSLGGGRTEAFF. The CDR3 bases are TGTGCCAGTAGCCTAGGGGGGGGCCGCACTGAAGCTTTCTTT.

The chain carries TRBV5-1 and TRBJ1-1; 7 bases agree with TRBD1. CDR1 is SGHRS and CDR2 is YFSETQ in the germline V gene. V was pared by 3 bases and J by 4 bases, with 6 bases of the junction left unmatched. The CDR3 contains 14 residues. CDR3: CASSYGTVTTEAFF. CDR3 coding DNA: TGCGCCAGCAGCTATGGGACAGTCACCACTGAAGCTTTCTTT.

The chain couples TRBV9 to TRBJ2-2; the match to TRBD2 covers 9 bases. This CDR3 comprises 17 residues. Looked up from germline, CDR1 is SGDLS and CDR2 is YYNGEE. V shed 0 bases and J 3 bases; nucleotides not matched to a gene: 6. The CDR3: CASSVDVAGVHTGELFF. The CDR3 DNA follows: TGTGCCAGCAGCGTAGATGTAGCGGGGGTCCACACCGGGGAGCTGTTTTTT.

This clone has just one count. The rearrangement joins TRBV4-1 to TRBJ2-6, with D hard to call. Germline assignment: CDR1 MGHRA and CDR2 YSYEKL. The CDR3 has 17 amino acids. V shed 1 base and J shed 2 bases, with 12 bases lying between them. CDR3 protein: CASSQAASFTGANVLTF. The CDR3 nucleotides read TGCGCCAGCAGCCAAGCGGCTAGTTTCACTGGGGCCAACGTCCTGACTTTC.

This clone was found once. The chain is built from TRBV15 and TRBJ2-6; 10 bases match TRBD1. The trim removed 1 base at V and 4 bases at J, leaving 7 bases unmatched. The germline V gene encodes CDR1 LNHNV and CDR2 YYDKDF (reference sequence). The CDR3 runs 18 residues. The CDR3 nucleotides read TGTGCCACCAGCAGAGGTCTGACAGGGGGCGGAGGGGCCAACGTCCTGACTTTC. Translating gives CATSRGLTGGGGANVLTF.

The CDR3 is CASSEQGISGNTIYF. In DNA form, the CDR3 reads TGTGCCAGCAGCGAACAGGGGATCTCTGGAAACACCATATATTTT. This chain links TRBV5-6 with TRBJ1-3; TRBD1 aligns across 7 bases. This CDR3 region has 15 residues. Per germline, CDR1 SGHDT and CDR2 YYEEEE. After removal of 4 bases from V and 0 bases from J, the junction contained 4 bases not matched to a gene.

The V gene is TRBV13, the J gene TRBJ1-1; weak D call: TRBD1 (6 bases). CDR3 length: 14 amino acids. The V gene's germline CDR1 is PRHDT and CDR2 FYEKMQ (reference sequence). V was cut by 4 bases and J by 1 base, with 10 bases left in between. The DNA for the CDR3 is TGTGCCAGCAGCTCCCGGACAGAGAACACTGAAGCTTTCTTT. Amino acid sequence: CASSSRTENTEAFF. The full variable domain, with the rest looked up from reference TRBV13 and TRBJ1-1, is AAGVIQSPRHLIKEKRETATLKCYPIPRHDTVYWYQQGPGQDPQFLISFYEKMQSDKGSIPDRFSAQQFSDYHSELNMSSLELGDSALYFCASSSRTENTEAFFGQGTRLTVV.

The rearrangement joins TRBV5-1 to TRBJ2-1, with D possibly matching TRBD2 (6 bases). CDR3 size: 16 residues. Trimming shortened V by 0 bases and J by 3 bases, and 13 bases separated the two germline ends. Germline CDR1 is SGHRS and CDR2 is YFSETQ. The CDR3 reads CASSLDGGRLYNEQFF. Here the CDR3 DNA reads TGCGCCAGCAGCTTGGACGGAGGGCGGCTCTACAATGAGCAGTTCTTC. Variable domain in full (rest from reference TRBV5-1 and TRBJ2-1): KAGVTQTPRYLIKTRGQQVTLSCSPISGHRSVSWYQQTPGQGLQFLFEYFSETQRNKGNFPGRFSGRQFSNSRSEMNVSTLELGDSALYLCASSLDGGRLYNEQFFGPGTRLTVL.

This chain joins TRBV27 and TRBJ1-1; weak D call: TRBD1 (5 bases). From germline, CDR1 is MNHEY and CDR2 SMNVEV (reference sequence). The CDR3 loop spans 15 amino acids. Between the trimmed V and J ends, which lost 7 bases and 4 bases, there was a span of 19 bases. CDR3 region: CASKPIDSEFTEAFF. The DNA of the CDR3 is TGTGCCAGCAAACCAATCGACAGTGAGTTCACTGAAGCTTTCTTT.

This clone has only one observation. The V gene is TRBV28, the J gene TRBJ2-1, with TRBD2 as a possible D gene (5 bases). Germline loops: CDR1 MDHEN, CDR2 SYDVKM. The CDR3 sequence is 14 residues long. V lost 2 bases, J lost 9 bases, and 14 bases lay in between. Written as DNA, the CDR3 is TGTGCCAGCAGTTTACGTGGGAGAGGCGGTGAGCAGTTCTTC. This translates into CASSLRGRGGEQFF.

This rearrangement joins TRBV27 to TRBJ2-7; TRBD1 matches 8 bases. Germline CDR1 MNHEY, CDR2 SMNVEV (reference sequence). The CDR3 loop spans 15 amino acids. The trim removed 6 bases at V and 4 bases at J, leaving 11 bases unmatched. This chain's CDR3 is CASSNQGAHHYEQYF. CDR3 nucleotide sequence: TGTGCCAGCAGCAATCAGGGGGCCCATCATTACGAGCAGTACTTC.

CDR3 nucleotides: TGTGCCAGCAGTACCAGAACAGGGGGGGGGCCTGAAGCTTTCTTT. It is translated as CASSTRTGGGPEAFF. V is TRBV6-5 and J is TRBJ1-1; 8 bases fit TRBD1. The CDR3 sequence is 15 residues long. The V segment lost 5 bases and the J segment 6 bases; nucleotides outside the gene matches: 11. The germline V gene encodes CDR1 MNHEY and CDR2 SVGAGI.

V and J are TRBV19 and TRBJ2-7; 14 bases line up with TRBD2. This CDR3 contains 15 residues. V lost 6 bases, J lost 4 bases, and 5 bases stayed unmatched. Per the germline V gene, CDR1 is LNHDA and CDR2 is SQIVND (reference sequence). In DNA form, the CDR3 reads TGTGCCAGTAGCGGGACTAGCGGGGGCTTTTACGAGCAGTACTTC. Its protein is CASSGTSGGFYEQYF.

The chain recombines TRBV20-1 with TRBJ2-7, with 11 bases fitting TRBD2. Germline V lookup: CDR1 DFQATT, CDR2 SNEGSKA (reference sequence). V gave up 3 bases and J gave up 2 bases; unmatched junction bases: 9. This CDR3 contains 16 residues. CDR3 protein: CSASSTSGSTPYEQYF. Here the CDR3 DNA reads TGCAGTGCTAGTTCAACTAGCGGGAGTACCCCCTACGAGCAGTACTTC.

The rearrangement links TRBV19 to TRBJ2-3; tentative D call: TRBD1 (5 bases). V was cut by 6 bases and J by 4 bases, with 14 bases left in between. In germline, CDR1 is LNHDA, CDR2 SQIVND (reference sequence). The CDR3 consists of 14 residues. Here the CDR3 DNA reads TGTGCCAGTAGAGGACACGGGTCATCAGATACGCAGTATTTT. Residues: CASRGHGSSDTQYF.

V usage is TRBV24-1 and J usage is TRBJ2-1, with D unresolved. The germline V and J ends were trimmed by 5 bases and 5 bases, with 12 bases remaining between them. Germline V CDR1 and CDR2: KGHDR, SFDVKD. The CDR3 length is 14 residues. The CDR3 region is CATSVPPHNNEQFF. CDR3 coding DNA: TGTGCCACCAGTGTCCCCCCGCACAACAATGAGCAGTTCTTC.

The chain uses TRBV5-4 and TRBJ2-5, with TRBD1 matching 8 bases. CDR1 and CDR2 (germline): SGHNT, YYREEE (reference sequence). Trimming cost V 0 bases and J 2 bases; bases outside gene matches: 12. This CDR3 has 18 amino acids. This CDR3 reads CASSLGVVRDRTQETQYF. The CDR3 nucleotides read TGTGCCAGCAGCTTGGGGGTAGTGCGGGACAGGACACAAGAGACCCAGTACTTC.

This clone was counted once. The chain couples TRBV6-5 to TRBJ2-7; D may be TRBD2 (5 bases). The CDR3 length is 12 residues. V was pared by 4 bases and J by 6 bases, with 10 bases between. The germline V gene has CDR1 MNHEY and CDR2 SVGAGI. The CDR3 region is CASSLRRGEQYF. CDR3 in DNA: TGTGCCAGCAGTTTGCGACGGGGCGAGCAGTACTTC.

The rearrangement uses TRBV6-5 and TRBJ2-7, with D perhaps matching TRBD1 (6 bases). Trimming took 6 bases from V and 2 from J, leaving 14 bases between them. The CDR3 extends over 14 amino acids. Germline V gene sequence: CDR1 MNHEY, CDR2 SVGAGI. The chain's CDR3 is CASSLATGAYEQYF. DNA of the CDR3: TGTGCCAGCAGCCTTGCGACAGGAGCCTACGAGCAGTACTTC.

The genes are TRBV5-6 and TRBJ1-1; 8 positions agree with TRBD1. The CDR3 consists of 14 residues. Unmatched junction bases numbered 7, after V lost 4 bases and J lost 5 bases. Per the germline V gene, CDR1 is SGHDT and CDR2 is YYEEEE. The chain's CDR3 is CASSPAGQGTEAFF. The CDR3, as DNA: TGTGCCAGCAGCCCGGCCGGACAGGGTACTGAAGCTTTCTTT.

The chain uses TRBV6-6 and TRBJ2-7, with 7 bases fitting TRBD2. This CDR3 spans 13 amino acids. The germline V gene has CDR1 MNHNY and CDR2 SVGAGI (reference sequence). J gave up 9 bases and V 0 bases, and 5 bases lay outside the gene matches. In DNA, the CDR3 is TGTGCCAGCAGTTACTCGGGGGAGGGGTGGCAGTACTTC. This gives the protein CASSYSGEGWQYF.

The chain carries TRBV7-8 and TRBJ1-5; D may be TRBD1 (6 bases). CDR3 length: 14 amino acids. The ends were cut back, 5 bases at V and 3 bases at J, with 11 bases in the middle. The germline V gene has CDR1 SGHVS and CDR2 FQNEAQ. CDR3 nucleotide sequence: TGTGCCAGCAGCCCTCGGGACAACAATCAGCCCCAGCATTTT. Its protein is CASSPRDNNQPQHF.

The chain employs TRBV2 and TRBJ1-6, with a weak D call TRBD1 (6 bases). Germline loops: CDR1 SNHLY, CDR2 FYNNEI. V lost 3 bases and J 10 bases, leaving 10 bases between the germline ends. CDR3 length: 13 residues. The CDR3 loop reads CASSEGTMSPLHF. The CDR3 coding sequence is TGTGCCAGCAGTGAGGGGACAATGTCACCCCTCCACTTT. Full variable domain (rest looked up from reference TRBV2 and TRBJ1-6): EPEVTQTPSHQVTQMGQEVILRCVPISNHLYFYWYRQILGQKVEFLVSFYNNEISEKSEIFDDQFSVERPDGSNFTLKIRSTKLEDSAMYFCASSEGTMSPLHFGNGTRLTVT.

The count of this clone is one. The chain combines TRBV9 with TRBJ2-5; TRBD2 matches 7 bases. The CDR3 loop spans 14 amino acids. The V segment lost 0 bases and the J segment 5 bases; nucleotides outside the gene matches: 4. CDR1 and CDR2 from the germline V gene are SGDLS and YYNGEE. In DNA form, the CDR3 reads TGTGCCAGCAGCGTAGACGGTAGCGGGGAGACCCAGTACTTC. Amino acid sequence: CASSVDGSGETQYF. Full variable domain (missing parts from reference TRBV9 and TRBJ2-5): DSGVTQTPKHLITATGQRVTLRCSPRSGDLSVYWYQQSLDQGLQFLIQYYNGEERAKGNILERFSAQQFPDLHSELNLSSLELGDSALYFCASSVDGSGETQYFGPGTRLLVL.

V usage is TRBV2 and J usage is TRBJ2-7, with a weak D call TRBD1 (6 bases). V lost 6 bases to trimming and J lost 9 bases, with 21 bases between them. The CDR3 has 14 amino acids. Germline V gene lookup returns CDR1 SNHLY and CDR2 FYNNEI. This CDR3 is CASRGDGALRGQYF. For the CDR3, the DNA is TGTGCCAGCAGGGGCGACGGGGCCCTCAGGGGGCAGTACTTC. The entire variable domain, with the rest obtained from reference TRBV2 and TRBJ2-7, is as follows: EPEVTQTPSHQVTQMGQEVILRCVPISNHLYFYWYRQILGQKVEFLVSFYNNEISEKSEIFDDQFSVERPDGSNFTLKIRSTKLEDSAMYFCASRGDGALRGQYFGPGTRLTVT.

The chain employs TRBV5-6 and TRBJ1-2; 7 nucleotides align to TRBD1. Trimming took 4 bases from V and 1 from J; bases not matched to a gene: 7. CDR1 is SGHDT and CDR2 is YYEEEE in the germline V gene. The CDR3 consists of 15 residues. CDR3 amino acids: CASSARGTDNYGYTF. Here the CDR3 DNA reads TGTGCCAGCAGCGCAAGGGGGACAGATAACTATGGCTACACCTTC. The complete variable domain, with remaining parts taken from reference TRBV5-6 and TRBJ1-2, reads DAGVTQSPTHLIKTRGQQVTLRCSPKSGHDTVSWYQQALGQGPQFIFQYYEEEERQRGNFPDRFSGHQFPNYSSELNVNALLLGDSALYLCASSARGTDNYGYTFGSGTRLTVV.

This clone has just one count. This chain links TRBV12-5 with TRBJ1-2; no definite D call. There are 14 residues in the CDR3. Per germline, CDR1 LGHNT and CDR2 FRNRAP. Trimming left V 3 bases short and J 5 bases short, with 13 bases between. The chain's CDR3 is CASGFPPRSYGYTF. The DNA for the CDR3 is TGTGCTAGTGGTTTTCCCCCACGGAGTTATGGCTACACCTTC.

This clone was seen once. CDR3 protein: CASSPGQWNTEAFF. CDR3 DNA sequence: TGCGCCAGCAGCCCGGGACAGTGGAACACTGAAGCTTTCTTT. The gene calls are TRBV5-1 and TRBJ1-1; 7 bases align to TRBD1. The J segment lost 1 base and the V segment lost 4 bases, leaving 4 bases of the junction unmatched. The CDR3 runs to 14 residues. Germline V gene sequence: CDR1 SGHRS, CDR2 YFSETQ.